This TCR beta chain was documented in a study of cytomegalovirus exposure and HLA in healthy donors. In the study overall: One earlier analysis, a look at 150 million to 200 million T cells, found almost 120 million unique TCR beta sequences. Study outcomes and limitations: Most of the TCR beta V segments (in an earlier analysis) were productive either about 90% or about 30% of the time. The classifier reportedly diagnosed cytomegalovirus status with high sensitivity and specificity.

The primer mix had 60 Vbeta and 13 Jbeta primers. Clones were sequenced by immunoSEQ multiplex PCR, and TCRdb holds only the in-frame ones, with some missing. Of 150,000 to 200,000 clones listed, around 81% are singletons. Germline V gene data show CDR1 as MNHEY and CDR2 as SVGAGI. The CDR3 has 13 amino acids. V was shortened by 2 bases and J by 2 bases, with 6 bases between the two germline ends. With respect to this clone: Its target is unknown.

The sequencing input was PBMCs. The chain uses TRBV6-5 and TRBJ2-5; no definite D call. The TCR originated in a woman between 18 and 29 years old in good health and CMV-seropositive. The CDR3 region has the DNA TGTGCCAGCAGTTACCAGATTCAAGAGACCCAGTACTTC. Translating it yields CASSYQIQETQYF.